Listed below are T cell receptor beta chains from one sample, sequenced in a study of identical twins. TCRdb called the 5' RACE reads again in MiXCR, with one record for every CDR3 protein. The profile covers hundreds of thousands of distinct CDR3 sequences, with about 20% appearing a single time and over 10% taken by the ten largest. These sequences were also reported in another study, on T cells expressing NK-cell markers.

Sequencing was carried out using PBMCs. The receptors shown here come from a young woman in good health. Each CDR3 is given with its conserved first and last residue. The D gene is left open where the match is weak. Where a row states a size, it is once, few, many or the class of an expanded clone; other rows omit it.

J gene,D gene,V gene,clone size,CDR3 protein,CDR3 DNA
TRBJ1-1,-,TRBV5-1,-,CASTPSRPNTEAFF,TGCGCCAGCACCCCCTCCCGCCCGAACACTGAAGCTTTCTTT
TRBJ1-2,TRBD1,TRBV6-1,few,CASSPLRQGIYGYTF,TGTGCCAGCAGTCCCCTCCGACAGGGCATCTATGGCTACACCTTC
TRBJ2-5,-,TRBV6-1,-,CASSGGGGYPQETQYF,TGTGCCAGCAGTGGGGGGGGGGGCTACCCCCAAGAGACCCAGTACTTC
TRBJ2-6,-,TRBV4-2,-,CASSQEAPGANVLTF,TGTGCCAGCAGCCAAGAAGCTCCTGGGGCCAACGTCCTGACTTTC
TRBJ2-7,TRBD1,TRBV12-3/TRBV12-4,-,CASSLAATGGYEQYF,TGTGCCAGCAGCCTAGCGGCGACAGGGGGCTACGAGCAGTACTTC
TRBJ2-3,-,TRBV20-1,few,CSFEQDQDTQYF,TGCAGTTTCGAACAGGATCAAGATACGCAGTATTTT
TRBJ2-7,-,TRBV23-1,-,CASPQPTNEQYF,TGCGCCAGTCCGCAACCCACGAACGAGCAGTACTTC
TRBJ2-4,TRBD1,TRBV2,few,CASRRPGQGSNIQYF,TGTGCCAGCAGGAGGCCGGGACAGGGTTCAAACATTCAGTACTTC
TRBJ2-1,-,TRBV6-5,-,CASRRFGEQFF,TGTGCCAGCAGGCGATTCGGTGAGCAGTTCTTC
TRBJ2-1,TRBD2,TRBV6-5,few,CASSLSSGGNEQFF,TGTGCCAGCAGTTTATCTAGCGGGGGGAATGAGCAGTTCTTC
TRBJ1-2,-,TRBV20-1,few,CSARTVNYGYTF,TGCAGTGCTAGAACCGTAAACTATGGCTACACCTTC
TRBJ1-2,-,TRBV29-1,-,CSVGAQGVWGYTF,TGCAGCGTGGGTGCCCAGGGAGTTTGGGGCTACACCTTC
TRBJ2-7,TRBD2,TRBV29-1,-,CSVLGTSVSEQYF,TGCAGCGTTTTGGGGACTAGCGTGAGCGAGCAGTACTTC
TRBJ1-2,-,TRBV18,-,CASSPPGLLRGPSDGYTF,TGTGCCAGCTCACCACCGGGACTCCTGAGGGGACCCAGCGATGGCTACACCTTC
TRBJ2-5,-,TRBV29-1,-,CSGGGVGETQYF,TGCAGCGGGGGTGGGGTTGGGGAGACCCAGTACTTC
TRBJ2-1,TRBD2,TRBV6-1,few,CASSPPWTSGGEQFF,TGTGCCAGCAGCCCCCCCTGGACTAGCGGGGGAGAGCAGTTCTTC
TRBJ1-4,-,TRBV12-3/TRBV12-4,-,CASSLLGGVTANEKLFF,TGTGCCAGCAGCTTGTTGGGGGGGGTTACGGCTAATGAAAAACTGTTTTTT
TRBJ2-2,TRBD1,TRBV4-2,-,CASSQDHRQGAGELFF,TGTGCCAGCAGCCAAGATCACCGGCAGGGGGCCGGGGAGCTGTTTTTT
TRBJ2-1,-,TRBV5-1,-,CASSLITEQFF,TGCGCCAGCAGCTTGATTACTGAGCAGTTCTTC
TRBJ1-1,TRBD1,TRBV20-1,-,CSATGVGTEAFF,TGCAGTGCGACAGGGGTTGGCACTGAAGCTTTCTTT
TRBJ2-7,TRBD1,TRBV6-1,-,CASSPPGTGAYEQYF,TGTGCCAGCAGCCCACCGGGGACAGGAGCCTACGAGCAGTACTTC
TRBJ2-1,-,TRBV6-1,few,CASRKRGLLDEQFF,TGTGCCAGCCGAAAAAGGGGTCTATTGGATGAGCAGTTCTTC